Shown below are 19 T cell receptor beta chains from a single sample sequenced in a study of OX40 agonist ivuxolimab in advanced cancers. Receptor libraries were prepared by the immunoSEQ multiplex PCR assay. In its TCRdb copy, this immuneACCESS table keeps in-frame sequences only and misses some clones. Where compared with another copy, unresolved V genes explain less than half of these, and the others have no known cause. The sample table contains more than 65,000 clones; only one count was recorded for 85% of them. The ten largest clones capture about 0.76% of the sample. The sequences come from CD4+ or CD8+ T cells sorted from blood, collected in a trial of the OX40 agonist ivuxolimab. Receptors originate from an adult with an advanced solid tumor such as melanoma, head and neck, liver or kidney cancer.

CDR3 in amino acids: CAWDPGTPGVGNTIYF. The CDR3 bases are TGTGCCTGGGACCCCGGGACACCCGGAGTAGGAAACACCATATATTTT. This rearrangement joins TRBV30 to TRBJ1-3; D is possibly TRBD1 (6 bases). The ends were cut back, 5 bases at V and 4 bases at J, with 21 bases in the middle. The CDR3 loop spans 16 amino acids. Germline CDR1 GTSNPN, CDR2 SVGIG (reference sequence). Variable domain in full (rest from reference TRBV30 and TRBJ1-3): SQTIHQWPATLVQPVGSPLSLECTVEGTSNPNLYWYRQAAGRGLQLLFYSVGIGQISSEVPQNLSASRPQDRQFILSSKKLLLSDSGFYLCAWDPGTPGVGNTIYFGEGSWLTVV.

The chain is built from TRBV11-3 and TRBJ2-5, with TRBD2 matching over 8 bases. Germline loops: CDR1 SGHNT, CDR2 YENEEA. The V gene end was trimmed by 5 bases and the J gene end by 5 bases; junction bases not matched to a gene: 10. This CDR3 has 15 residues. This CDR3 is CASSPSERGYETQYF. The CDR3 bases are TGTGCCAGCAGCCCCTCTGAGCGGGGGTACGAGACCCAGTACTTC.

The J gene is TRBJ2-5, the V gene TRBV7-9; 9 bases fit TRBD1. The CDR3 length is 15 residues. Germline trimming cut 5 bases from V and 0 bases from J; bases unmatched to any gene: 4. In germline, CDR1 is SEHNR, CDR2 FQNEAQ (reference sequence). CDR3 bases: TGTGCCAGCAGCATCGGGGACAGGGACCAAGAGACCCAGTACTTC. This translates into CASSIGDRDQETQYF.

J is TRBJ2-1 and V is TRBV2; no definite D call. V was cut by 0 bases and J by 2 bases, with 5 bases left in between. CDR1 is SNHLY and CDR2 is FYNNEI in the germline V gene. The CDR3 contains 14 residues. The CDR3 DNA is TGTGCCAGCAGTGAAGCGGCAGCCTACAATGAGCAGTTCTTC. It specifies CASSEAAAYNEQFF.

This chain links TRBV2 with TRBJ1-3; D not resolved. The ends were cut back, 7 bases at V and 2 bases at J, with 9 bases in the middle. The germline CDR1 and CDR2 sequences are SNHLY and FYNNEI. The CDR3 is 13 residues long. CDR3: CASNKNPGNTIYF. In DNA, the CDR3 is TGTGCCAGCAATAAGAATCCTGGAAACACCATATATTTT.

The chain couples TRBV29-1 to TRBJ2-3; tentatively, D is TRBD2 (6 bases). The germline V and J ends were trimmed by 5 bases and 4 bases, with 22 bases remaining between them. Germline assignment: CDR1 SQVTM and CDR2 ANQGSEA. The CDR3 is 16 residues long. CDR3: CSVPGHTLAGPDTQYF. The CDR3 DNA sequence: TGCAGCGTTCCAGGACACACACTTGCGGGACCAGATACGCAGTATTTT.

Remarks on this clone: One end of the junction fails to match germline, which may point to a read error. The genes are TRBV4-3 and TRBJ2-3, with a weak D call TRBD1 (5 bases). The CDR3 extends over 16 amino acids. Germline V CDR1 and CDR2: LGHNA, YSLEER. As DNA, the CDR3 is TGCGCCAGCAGTCAAGGGGCTAATAGGGACACAGATACGCAGTATTTT. This gives the protein CASSQGANRDTDTQYF.

The chain combines TRBV5-4 with TRBJ1-2; 10 nucleotides match TRBD1. The CDR3 runs 14 residues. V shed 0 bases and J 8 bases; nucleotides not matched to a gene: 4. CDR1 is SGHNT, CDR2 YYREEE, per germline (reference sequence). CDR3 sequence (DNA): TGTGCCAGCAGCTTGGTTAGGACAGGGGGAGGCTACACCTTC. It specifies CASSLVRTGGGYTF.

This clone was seen only a few times. The chain uses TRBV7-9 and TRBJ2-5; D uncertain. The ends were cut back, 1 base at V and 4 bases at J, with 7 bases in the middle. Germline V gene sequence: CDR1 SEHNR, CDR2 FQNEAQ (reference sequence). This CDR3 has 13 residues. The CDR3 DNA sequence: TGTGCCAGCAGCTTAGGGGCAGGAGAGACCCAGTACTTC. This sequence encodes CASSLGAGETQYF.

V and J are TRBV5-1 and TRBJ1-1, with D possibly TRBD1 on 5 matching bases. CDR1 and CDR2 from the germline V gene are SGHRS and YFSETQ. The CDR3 spans 13 residues. With 0 bases removed from V and 6 bases from J, the gap between germline ends came to 9 bases. As DNA, the CDR3 is TGCGCCAGCAGCTTGGCGGACAAATCTGAAGCTTTCTTT. Protein: CASSLADKSEAFF.

The genes are TRBV4-2 and TRBJ2-1, with D possibly matching TRBD1 (6 bases). Germline-derived CDR1 and CDR2 are LGHNA and YNFKEQ. With 5 bases removed from V and 0 bases from J, the gap between germline ends came to 11 bases. This CDR3 comprises 15 residues. CDR3 amino acids: CASSYRAVSYNEQFF. Written as DNA, the CDR3 is TGTGCCAGCAGCTACAGGGCGGTCTCCTACAATGAGCAGTTCTTC.

The chain recombines TRBV29-1 with TRBJ1-5; a possible D gene is TRBD1 (6 bases). Between the trimmed V and J ends, which lost 4 bases and 0 bases, there was a span of 13 bases. The CDR3 loop spans 15 amino acids. Germline V CDR1 and CDR2: SQVTM, ANQGSEA. CDR3 DNA sequence: TGCAGCGTTGTGGACAGTTCATATAGCAATCAGCCCCAGCATTTT. The encoded protein is CSVVDSSYSNQPQHF.

The V gene is TRBV6-1, the J gene TRBJ1-2; possible D gene TRBD1, 5 bases. CDR1 is MNHNS, CDR2 SASEGT, per germline. CDR3 length equals 13 residues. The V gene lost 6 bases and the J gene lost 2 bases, with 10 bases spanning the gap. CDR3 sequence: CASRVGQNYGYTF. DNA for the CDR3: TGTGCCAGCAGGGTCGGACAAAACTATGGCTACACCTTC.

In its sample, this clone was seen a few times. The CDR3 sequence: CASSSPDRGRETQYF. In DNA, the CDR3 is TGTGCCAGCAGTTCCCCGGACAGGGGGCGGGAGACCCAGTACTTC. V usage is TRBV27 and J usage is TRBJ2-5; 11 bases line up with TRBD1. Trimming took 4 bases from V and 5 from J; bases not matched to a gene: 6. Per the germline V gene, CDR1 is MNHEY and CDR2 is SMNVEV (reference sequence). CDR3 length equals 15 residues.

The chain uses TRBV25-1 and TRBJ2-1; 8 nucleotides align to TRBD2. Germline V gene data show CDR1 as MGHDK and CDR2 as SYGVNS. The CDR3 sequence is 16 residues long. The ends lost 6 bases at V and 0 bases at J; junction bases unmatched: 7. The CDR3, as DNA: TGTGCCAGCAGCCTTCCGGGAGGGGGCTCCTACAATGAGCAGTTCTTC. Its translation: CASSLPGGGSYNEQFF.

This chain links TRBV5-5 with TRBJ1-5; D remains ambiguous. V was shortened by 0 bases and J by 2 bases, with 9 bases between the two germline ends. The CDR3 contains 15 residues. Per germline, CDR1 SGHKS and CDR2 YYEKEE (reference sequence). CDR3 coding DNA: TGTGCCAGCAGCTTGGTAGGGTGGGGCAATCAGCCCCAGCATTTT. It is translated as CASSLVGWGNQPQHF.

Notes on this clone: A read error may account for a junction end that differs from germline. The chain combines TRBV7-8 with TRBJ2-2, with D possibly TRBD1 on 6 matching bases. The CDR3 has 11 amino acids. Per the germline V gene, CDR1 is SGHVS and CDR2 is FQNEAQ. The CDR3 DNA reads as TGTGCCAGCAGCTCCGAGGGGGAACTGTTTTTT. Amino acid sequence: CASSSEGELFF. The whole variable domain, filled in from reference TRBV7-8 and TRBJ2-2, reads GAGVSQSPRYKVAKRGQDVALRCDPISGHVSLFWYQQALGQGPEFLTYFQNEAQLDKSGLPSDRFFAERPEGSVSTLKIQRTQQEDSAVYLCASSSEGELFFGEGSRLTVL.

The gene calls are TRBV5-6 and TRBJ2-5, with D possibly TRBD2 on 5 matching bases. Germline V gene data show CDR1 as SGHDT and CDR2 as YYEEEE. The CDR3 runs 15 residues. Trimming took off 0 bases at V and 5 bases at J, with 14 bases between the two ends. The CDR3 is CASSLGSGVVETQYF. CDR3 nucleotide sequence: TGTGCCAGCAGCTTGGGTTCCGGGGTAGTCGAGACCCAGTACTTC.

The chain recombines TRBV21-1 with TRBJ2-1; whether TRBD2, the table's D call, matches the DNA was not checked. TRBV21-1 is recorded as a pseudogene. The CDR3 covers 16 residues. The CDR3 DNA is TGTGCCAGCAGCAGACTAGCGGGATTAACCTACAATGAGCAGTTCTTC. This translates into CASSRLAGLTYNEQFF.